This T cell receptor (beta chain) was sequenced during a study of metastatic and nonmetastatic thyroid tumors. TCRdb reprocessed the PCR reads using MiXCR. The sample holds several thousand clones; around 15% are singletons and the top ten take roughly 5%. The CDR3 consists of 14 residues. The junction had 8 bases not matched to a gene; V was cut back by 10 bases and J by 6 bases. Germline CDR1 reads LNHDA; CDR2 reads SQIVND (reference sequence). This clone has just a few counts. Among the patients, none had received any treatment before thyroid surgery. The sequenced material came from blood. This chain joins TRBV19 and TRBJ2-2, with 10 bases fitting TRBD1. This clonotype was obtained from a female donor with papillary thyroid cancer or a benign thyroid nodule (not recorded which). Some clones in this sample may be carry-over from other donors' samples. In DNA form, the CDR3 reads TGTGCCACTTCCGGGACAGGGGTGGCCGGGGAGCTGTTTTTT. As protein: CATSGTGVAGELFF.